Presented here are 17 T cell receptor beta chains from one specimen sequenced in a study of CD8+ T cells in alopecia areata (dated by TCRdb to the late 2010s). Library preparation employed the immunoSEQ multiplex PCR assay. RNA was extracted from all samples and reverse transcribed into cDNA as template for TCR sequencing. Here the immuneACCESS table is served through TCRdb, limited to in-frame sequences with V and J called. Missing clones are a known gap in these copies; in checked studies unresolved V genes cover under half, and the rest lacks a known reason. A total of roughly 120,000 clones appear in this sample, roughly two fifths of them only once. 3% to 3.5% of the sample belongs to the ten largest clones. The sample comprised CD4+ T cells sorted from blood. All receptors derive from a human donor with alopecia areata.

The V gene is TRBV23-1, the J gene TRBJ2-1; possible D gene TRBD2, 7 bases. TRBV23-1 is an ORF; its function is uncertain. This CDR3 spans 13 amino acids. Trimming left V 11 bases short and J 4 bases short, with 15 bases between. CDR3 loop: CASGLGGYNEQFF. The CDR3, as DNA: TGCGCCTCCGGACTAGGGGGGTACAATGAGCAGTTCTTC.

V is TRBV7-3 and J is TRBJ1-6; TRBD1 matches 8 bases. The CDR3 extends over 14 amino acids. V lost 3 bases and J lost 6; bases outside the gene matches: 1. Germline V gene lookup returns CDR1 SGHTA and CDR2 FQGTGA. CDR3 sequence (DNA): TGTGCCAGCAGCTTGACAGGGGTTAATTCACCCCTCCACTTT. This gives the protein CASSLTGVNSPLHF.

This clone turned up a few times. The rearrangement uses TRBV7-2 and TRBJ2-1, with 13 bases fitting TRBD2. The V gene end was trimmed by 3 bases and the J gene end by 6 bases; junction bases not matched to a gene: 5. Germline V gene sequence: CDR1 SGHTA, CDR2 FQGNSA. CDR3 length: 16 amino acids. The CDR3 DNA follows: TGTGCCAGCAGCTTCCTCGGGACTAGCGGGACCAATGAGCAGTTCTTC. Its protein is CASSFLGTSGTNEQFF.

This clone was counted a few times. The J gene is TRBJ2-3, the V gene TRBV18; D is possibly TRBD1 (7 bases). The CDR3 sequence is 16 residues long. The V end was cut by 5 bases, the J end by 1 base, with 16 bases between. Germline V CDR1 and CDR2: KGHSH, LQKENI. This CDR3 is CASSSQGGGGTDTQYF. As DNA, the CDR3 is TGTGCCAGCTCATCCCAGGGGGGAGGAGGCACAGATACGCAGTATTTT.

CDR3 bases: TGCAGCCTATGGGGGACTAGCGGGAGTTCGGATGAGCAGTTCTTC. Its protein product is CSLWGTSGSSDEQFF. The chain combines TRBV29-1 with TRBJ2-1, with 14 nucleotides matching TRBD2. CDR3 length equals 15 residues. Germline V lookup: CDR1 SQVTM, CDR2 ANQGSEA. V lost 8 bases and J lost 8; bases outside the gene matches: 11.

The chain carries TRBV7-2 and TRBJ2-7, with D tentatively TRBD2 (7 bases). CDR1 SGHTA and CDR2 FQGNSA come from the germline V gene. V was trimmed by 1 base and J by 5 bases, leaving 15 bases between them. The CDR3 contains 15 residues. This CDR3 is CASSLVWGGRDEQYF. CDR3 sequence (DNA): TGTGCCAGCAGCTTAGTGTGGGGGGGCAGGGACGAGCAGTACTTC.

The genes are TRBV29-1 and TRBJ1-2, with a weak D call TRBD1 (5 bases). Germline-derived CDR1 and CDR2 are SQVTM and ANQGSEA. Trimming removed 5 bases at V and 6 bases at J, with 10 bases between. There are 11 residues in the CDR3. The CDR3, as DNA: TGCAGCGTTAGGGCAGGGAATGGCTACACCTTC. Translated: CSVRAGNGYTF.

The rearrangement links TRBV4-1 to TRBJ2-5; no reliable D call. The CDR3 sequence is 16 residues long. Trimming removed 0 bases from V and 2 bases from J, with 13 bases in between. Germline V gene sequence: CDR1 MGHRA, CDR2 YSYEKL. CDR3 sequence reads: CASSQESFGLQETQYF. Written as DNA, the CDR3 is TGCGCCAGCAGCCAAGAGTCGTTCGGTTTACAAGAGACCCAGTACTTC.

The sample holds a few counts of this clone. Other DNA sequences from this sample encode an identical CDR3 as well. The gene calls are TRBV29-1 and TRBJ2-2; 9 nucleotides agree with TRBD1. CDR3 length: 14 amino acids. The J segment lost 0 bases and the V segment lost 6 bases, leaving 2 bases of the junction unmatched. Per germline, CDR1 SQVTM and CDR2 ANQGSEA. In nucleotides, the CDR3 is TGCAGCGTGAGACAGGGGGCGAACACCGGGGAGCTGTTTTTT. The encoded protein is CSVRQGANTGELFF.

The CDR3 loop is CAGNRGGGYTF. Written as DNA, the CDR3 is TGTGCCGGCAACAGGGGGGGTGGCTACACCTTC. This chain connects TRBV30 to TRBJ1-2; TRBD1 agrees at 8 bases. With V trimmed by 8 bases and J by 7 bases, 6 bases remained unmatched. CDR1 GTSNPN and CDR2 SVGIG come from the germline V gene (reference sequence). This CDR3 comprises 11 residues.

The rearrangement uses TRBV29-1 and TRBJ1-5, with D unclear. Trimming removed 7 bases at V and 5 bases at J, with 18 bases between. Germline values: CDR1 SQVTM, CDR2 ANQGSEA. The CDR3 is 14 residues long. The CDR3 nucleotides read TGCAGCGCCCCCCGGGCCGCGGCTGATCAGCCCCAGCATTTT. Amino acids: CSAPRAAADQPQHF. Using reference TRBV29-1 and TRBJ1-5 for the parts outside the CDR3, the full variable domain is SAVISQKPSRDICQRGTSLTIQCQVDSQVTMMFWYRQQPGQSLTLIATANQGSEATYESGFVIDKFPISRPNLTFSTLTVSNMSPEDSSIYLCSAPRAAADQPQHFGDGTRLSIL.

This clone was counted a single time. The chain uses TRBV29-1 and TRBJ1-1, with unresolved D. The CDR3 has 12 amino acids. V lost 7 bases and J lost 1, with 10 bases in between. CDR1 SQVTM and CDR2 ANQGSEA come from the germline V gene. CDR3 protein: CSALRTNTEAFF. The CDR3 DNA sequence: TGCAGCGCTTTGAGGACGAACACTGAAGCTTTCTTT.

The gene calls are TRBV25-1 and TRBJ2-5; possible D gene TRBD1, 5 bases. There are 14 residues in the CDR3. CDR1 MGHDK and CDR2 SYGVNS come from the germline V gene. V gave up 4 bases and J gave up 4 bases, with 13 bases separating them. The DNA of the CDR3 is TGTGCCAGCAGTGGAACAGGAACTGGAGAGACCCAGTACTTC. It encodes CASSGTGTGETQYF.

The DNA for the CDR3 is TGTGCCTGGAGTCAACGGAGGGTTGGAGTCCAGGGGGGAGAGACCCAGTACTTC. Protein: CAWSQRRVGVQGGETQYF. The chain has TRBV30 and TRBJ2-5; tentative D call: TRBD1 (7 bases). The V and J ends lost 2 bases and 4 bases respectively, with 26 bases between them. This CDR3 has 18 amino acids. CDR1 is GTSNPN and CDR2 is SVGIG in the germline V gene (reference sequence).

The chain carries TRBV7-8 and TRBJ2-4; TRBD2 agrees at 7 bases. The CDR3 loop spans 18 amino acids. Per the germline V gene, CDR1 is SGHVS and CDR2 is FQNEAQ. Trimming cost V 1 base and J 7 bases; bases outside gene matches: 16. The CDR3 reads CASSLVAREFGWVNIQYF. Written as DNA, the CDR3 is TGTGCCAGCAGCTTAGTGGCGCGGGAGTTCGGATGGGTCAACATTCAGTACTTC. The complete variable domain, with remaining parts taken from reference TRBV7-8 and TRBJ2-4, reads GAGVSQSPRYKVAKRGQDVALRCDPISGHVSLFWYQQALGQGPEFLTYFQNEAQLDKSGLPSDRFFAERPEGSVSTLKIQRTQQEDSAVYLCASSLVAREFGWVNIQYFGAGTRLSVL.

This clone was seen more than once but under ten times. This rearrangement joins TRBV29-1 to TRBJ2-7; 13 bases map to TRBD2. Germline V gene lookup returns CDR1 SQVTM and CDR2 ANQGSEA. V lost 7 bases and J lost 2; bases outside the gene matches: 11. The CDR3 loop spans 16 amino acids. The CDR3 protein is CSGLGLAGETTYEQYF. The CDR3 DNA follows: TGCAGCGGCCTCGGACTAGCGGGAGAGACGACCTACGAGCAGTACTTC.

This clone was seen more than once but under ten times. The chain has TRBV7-3 and TRBJ2-1; weak D call: TRBD2 (5 bases). The V end lost 1 base, the J end lost 7 bases, and 5 bases lay between the germline ends. The germline gives CDR1 SGHTA, CDR2 FQGTGA. This CDR3 has 12 residues. CDR3: CASSLSGNEQFF. CDR3 nucleotides: TGTGCCAGCAGCTTAAGCGGGAATGAGCAGTTCTTC.